This TCR beta chain derives from a study of cytomegalovirus exposure and HLA in healthy donors. In germline, CDR1 is ENHRY, CDR2 SYGVKD. The CDR3 length is 16 residues. The ends lost 0 bases at V and 7 bases at J; junction bases unmatched: 8. Whole-study results and caveats: Researchers catalogued about 150 TCR beta chains as cytomegalovirus-associated.

Using immunoSEQ multiplex PCR, the repertoire was profiled, and TCRdb retains in-frame clones only, with some absent. Found here are 90,000 or so clones, around 85% of them singletons; the top ten hold more than 20%. In regard to this clone: Its specificity is not known.

The sequenced sample was PBMCs. This clonotype was sampled from a man in his late teens or twenties in good health and CMV-seropositive. The chain employs TRBV10-3 and TRBJ1-4; 7 bases are shared with TRBD1. The CDR3 loop reads CAISESPTGPSEKLFF. CDR3 nucleotide sequence: TGTGCCATCAGTGAGTCGCCGACAGGGCCAAGTGAAAAACTGTTTTTT.